The entry that follows covers one T cell receptor (beta chain) sequence. Its antigen is as yet unknown. V shed 4 bases and J shed 1 base, with 5 bases lying between them. The germline V gene encodes CDR1 SGHDT and CDR2 YYEEEE. The CDR3 loop spans 13 amino acids. The data stem from a study of T cell responses to AZD1222 COVID-19 vaccine. Study-level findings and limits: Scientists sampled the repertoires only once the peak T cell response had passed. Donors, mostly white British, included more females; clonal diversity was possibly underestimated. Spike-specific TCR breadth and depth grew following two AZD1222 doses.

The repertoire was sequenced with immunoSEQ multiplex PCR; TCRdb's copy has only in-frame clones and lacks some. The sample contains under 150,000 clones, roughly 90% of which appear only once. This sequence originates from an adult who received the AZD1222 COVID-19 vaccine. The input for sequencing was peripheral blood, taken 28 days after the second AZD1222 dose. The J gene is TRBJ2-2, the V gene TRBV5-6, with D possibly TRBD1 on 5 matching bases. The DNA of the CDR3 is TGTGCCAGCAGCGGACAGAACACCGGGGAGCTGTTTTTT. Translated: CASSGQNTGELFF.